This passage covers 22 T cell receptor beta chains from one sample sequenced in a study of T cells after yellow fever vaccination. TCRdb fed the 5' RACE reads into MiXCR, producing one record per CDR3 protein. Counted here are about 46,000 distinct CDR3 sequences, about 6.3% occurring once; the ten biggest clones make up 8% to 13%. The sample here was PBMCs, either bulk or a sorted T-cell subset (CD4+, CD8+, memory, or dextramer-sorted; not recorded which), taken 45 days after the yellow fever booster vaccination. These receptor sequences come from a man in his thirties or forties who received the YFV17D yellow fever vaccine.

This clonotype showed up many times. DNA for the CDR3: TGTGCCAGCAGTTTATGGGGGGCTGGGGCCAACGTCCTGACTTTC. This gives the protein CASSLWGAGANVLTF. The chain recombines TRBV27 with TRBJ2-6; weak D call: TRBD2 (6 bases). CDR1 is MNHEY and CDR2 is SMNVEV in the germline V gene (reference sequence). The CDR3 consists of 15 residues. Deletions cut 1 base from V and 2 bases from J, with 6 bases between.

This clonotype was detected many times. V usage is TRBV27 and J usage is TRBJ2-7; D remains unclear. In germline, CDR1 is MNHEY, CDR2 SMNVEV (reference sequence). CDR3 size: 14 residues. V lost 2 bases and J 2 bases, leaving 10 bases between the germline ends. The DNA for the CDR3 is TGTGCCAGCAGTTTAAAAGGCCGAACCTACGAGCAGTACTTC. Protein sequence: CASSLKGRTYEQYF.

This clonotype was recorded many times. The V call is TRBV5-1, the J call TRBJ2-4; 7 nucleotides match TRBD1. V shed 4 bases, J shed 6 bases, and the junction held 10 bases outside the gene matches. CDR1 is SGHRS and CDR2 is YFSETQ in the germline V gene. This CDR3 has 15 amino acids. Here the CDR3 reads CASSDGTALGNIQYF. The CDR3 DNA reads as TGCGCCAGCAGCGACGGGACAGCCCTGGGAAACATTCAGTACTTC.

The chain recombines TRBV20-1 with TRBJ2-7; D perhaps matches TRBD1 (6 bases). Germline values: CDR1 DFQATT, CDR2 SNEGSKA (reference sequence). The length of the CDR3 is 13 residues. V was shortened by 3 bases and J by 3 bases, with 12 bases between the two germline ends. The CDR3 here is CSASPGTHYEQYF. The CDR3 bases are TGCAGTGCTAGTCCCGGGACACACTACGAGCAGTACTTC.

The V gene is TRBV7-9, the J gene TRBJ1-2; D remains ambiguous. The germline V gene has CDR1 SEHNR and CDR2 FQNEAQ (reference sequence). CDR3 size: 12 residues. The V and J ends lost 7 bases and 7 bases respectively, with 13 bases between them. The CDR3 reads CASTLGGVGYTF. CDR3 DNA sequence: TGTGCCAGCACTTTGGGTGGGGTTGGCTACACCTTC.

This clonotype came up many times. This chain connects TRBV12-3 or TRBV12-4 to TRBJ1-5, with 8 bases aligning to TRBD1. The CDR3 spans 16 residues. The V segment lost 6 bases and the J segment 4 bases; nucleotides outside the gene matches: 11. CDR3 DNA: TGTGCCAGCAGCCCGGACAGGGCTGGAGGAAATCAGCCCCAGCATTTT. It yields the protein CASSPDRAGGNQPQHF.

This clonotype was picked up many times. V and J are TRBV27 and TRBJ2-5; 8 nucleotides match TRBD2. The CDR3 extends over 16 amino acids. The ends lost 5 bases at V and 5 bases at J; junction bases unmatched: 13. Germline lookup yields CDR1 MNHEY and CDR2 SMNVEV (reference sequence). Written as DNA, the CDR3 is TGTGCCAGCAGTGGGGGGGGCTCCGGACTAGCCGAGACCCAGTACTTC. Translating it yields CASSGGGSGLAETQYF.

This clonotype appeared a few times. The genes are TRBV7-2 and TRBJ1-2, with D possibly being TRBD1 (5 bases). This CDR3 comprises 13 residues. CDR1 SGHTA and CDR2 FQGNSA come from the germline V gene. The V end lost 0 bases, the J end lost 10 bases, and 12 bases lay between the germline ends. CDR3 protein: CASSLAGRADYTF. The CDR3 coding sequence is TGTGCCAGCAGCTTAGCGGGCAGGGCGGACTACACCTTC.

This clonotype was found many times. The chain joins TRBV28 to TRBJ2-7; D gene unclear. This CDR3 contains 12 residues. Trimming cost V 8 bases and J 3 bases, with 11 bases left between them. The germline V gene has CDR1 MDHEN and CDR2 SYDVKM. CDR3 sequence (DNA): TGTGCCAGCTCCCCTTCCCTCTACGAGCAGTACTTC. Protein: CASSPSLYEQYF.

This clonotype was seen only a few times. The chain carries TRBV5-6 and TRBJ2-5, with a possible D match to TRBD1 (6 bases). CDR1 is SGHDT and CDR2 is YYEEEE in the germline V gene. The CDR3 sequence is 11 residues long. V shed 2 bases and J shed 10 bases, with 9 bases lying between them. This CDR3 is CASSLEGGQYF. The CDR3 DNA is TGTGCCAGCAGCTTAGAAGGGGGCCAGTACTTC.

CDR3 in amino acids: CSARGVRTGETQYF. Written as DNA, the CDR3 is TGCAGTGCTAGAGGTGTGCGGACGGGGGAGACCCAGTACTTC. This chain links TRBV20-1 with TRBJ2-5; a weak D match, TRBD2 (5 bases). Trimming shortened V by 1 base and J by 5 bases, and 14 bases separated the two germline ends. The CDR3 runs 14 residues. The V gene's germline CDR1 is DFQATT and CDR2 SNEGSKA (reference sequence).

This clonotype has a count of ten or more. The CDR3 reads CASSFQGDQPQHF. For the CDR3, the DNA is TGTGCCAGCAGTTTCCAGGGGGATCAGCCCCAGCATTTT. The rearrangement uses TRBV12-3 or TRBV12-4 and TRBJ1-5; 7 bases fit TRBD1. J lost 5 bases, V lost 3 bases, and 1 base had no gene match. The CDR3 loop spans 13 amino acids.

This clonotype was picked up many times. The V call is TRBV20-1, the J call TRBJ1-2; 7 nucleotides agree with TRBD1. V trimming: 2 bases; J trimming: 7 bases; junction bases outside the gene matches: 13. The CDR3 consists of 15 residues. Germline V gene lookup returns CDR1 DFQATT and CDR2 SNEGSKA (reference sequence). CDR3 protein: CSARPPAYRGSGYTF. The CDR3 DNA reads as TGCAGTGCTAGACCCCCCGCCTACAGGGGCAGTGGCTACACCTTC.

This clonotype was seen only a few times. The J gene is TRBJ2-7, the V gene TRBV5-1; 11 positions agree with TRBD2. This CDR3 has 17 residues. V was pared by 4 bases and J by 1 base, with 10 bases of the junction left unmatched. Germline CDR1 and CDR2: SGHRS and YFSETQ. The CDR3 loop reads CASSPSGLAGGSYEQYF. CDR3 sequence (DNA): TGCGCCAGCAGCCCATCGGGTCTAGCGGGAGGATCCTACGAGCAGTACTTC.

The chain combines TRBV20-1 with TRBJ2-1; TRBD1 aligns across 8 bases. The CDR3 loop spans 13 amino acids. After removal of 6 bases from V and 6 bases from J, the junction contained 7 bases not matched to a gene. Germline CDR1 reads DFQATT; CDR2 reads SNEGSKA (reference sequence). Written as DNA, the CDR3 is TGCAGTGCCGGGCAGGGGGCGCGCAATGAGCAGTTCTTC. This sequence encodes CSAGQGARNEQFF.

Comment on this clonotype: This may come from a read error, since a much larger clone is one base off. The chain combines TRBV6-5 with TRBJ2-1; a possible D gene is TRBD1 (6 bases). The CDR3 sequence is 15 residues long. Germline CDR1 MNHEY, CDR2 SVGAGI. V was trimmed by 4 bases and J by 4 bases, leaving 14 bases between them. The CDR3 sequence is CASSSPGHAYNEQFF. The CDR3 DNA reads TGTGCCAGCAGTTCCCCGGGACACGCTTACAATGAGCAGTTCTTC.

Many counts were recorded for this clonotype. The V gene is TRBV5-1, the J gene TRBJ2-2; D is uncertain. This CDR3 is built from 15 residues. V shed 0 bases and J shed 8 bases, with 14 bases lying between them. CDR1 SGHRS and CDR2 YFSETQ come from the germline V gene. The CDR3 nucleotides read TGCGCCAGCAGCTTGGCCGGGTTAATGAGAGGGGAGCTGTTTTTT. As protein: CASSLAGLMRGELFF.

This clonotype was seen repeatedly, ten times or more. A junction boundary mismatches the germline segment, possibly from a read error. The rearrangement joins TRBV7-9 to TRBJ2-1; possibly TRBD2 for D (6 bases). This CDR3 comprises 11 residues. Germline assignment: CDR1 SEHNR and CDR2 FQNEAQ (reference sequence). Here the CDR3 reads CASSAPGLTVF. The DNA for the CDR3 is TGTGCCAGCAGCGCCCCGGGACTCACGGTCTTC.

The gene calls are TRBV4-2 and TRBJ2-2; 10 bases agree with TRBD2. Trimming took 0 bases from V and 0 from J; bases not matched to a gene: 10. Germline V gives CDR1 LGHNA, CDR2 YNFKEQ. This CDR3 is built from 20 residues. In DNA form, the CDR3 reads TGTGCCAGCAGCCAAGAACCGTGGCTAGCGGGAGCGACGAACACCGGGGAGCTGTTTTTT. Its translation: CASSQEPWLAGATNTGELFF.

There are a few counts of this clonotype. This chain joins TRBV20-1 and TRBJ2-4; either TRBD1 or TRBD2 may supply D (5 bases each). The CDR3 sequence is 14 residues long. Trimming removed 2 bases from V and 6 bases from J, with 14 bases in between. Looked up from germline, CDR1 is DFQATT and CDR2 is SNEGSKA (reference sequence). CDR3 in amino acids: CSARSGHASNIQYF. The DNA of the CDR3 is TGCAGTGCTAGAAGCGGACACGCCTCAAACATTCAGTACTTC.

This clonotype came up a few times. The rearrangement uses TRBV19 and TRBJ2-3; 7 bases align to TRBD1. CDR3 length: 16 amino acids. Germline loops: CDR1 LNHDA, CDR2 SQIVND (reference sequence). Germline trimming cut 5 bases from V and 2 bases from J; bases unmatched to any gene: 10. The CDR3: CASSSRPGGVTDTQYF. DNA of the CDR3: TGTGCCAGTAGTTCCCGTCCAGGGGGAGTCACAGATACGCAGTATTTT.

This clonotype was counted many times. This chain links TRBV6-2 or TRBV6-3 with TRBJ2-1, with D tentatively TRBD1 (6 bases). The V gene lost 4 bases and the J gene lost 6 bases, with 10 bases spanning the gap. CDR1 and CDR2 (germline): MNHEY, SVGEGT. This CDR3 spans 13 amino acids. In DNA form, the CDR3 reads TGTGCCAGCAGTTGGACAGTGGGCAATGAGCAGTTCTTC. It is translated as CASSWTVGNEQFF.